This T cell receptor beta chain stems from a study of blood T cell repertoires in COVID-19. Background on the study: Nucleic acid was either cDNA or gDNA, and it came from T cells, B-cell-depleted T cells, or PBMCs.

CDR1 is SQVTM and CDR2 is ANQGSEA in the germline V gene. The CDR3 covers 12 residues. With 3 bases removed from V and 5 bases from J, the gap between germline ends came to 7 bases. Those enrolled in Seattle joined during active infection and were followed longitudinally afterward. Source study methods: Estimation of nucleated cell counts relied on the amplification of reference gene primers. The protocol was immunoSEQ multiplex PCR, while the TCRdb copy is restricted to in-frame clones and leaves out a portion. V and J calls and clone size are as listed in that table; D and trimming were resolved from the DNA. The table shows 25,000 to 35,000 clones, with 90% to 95% occurring only once.

This clonotype was obtained from a woman between 70 and 85 years old with COVID-19, enrolled during active disease. The sequenced sample was peripheral blood. The chain is built from TRBV29-1 and TRBJ2-2, with D possibly matching TRBD1 (6 bases). The CDR3 nucleotides are TGCAGCGTTGAGGGGGCTACCGGGGAGCTGTTTTTT. Protein: CSVEGATGELFF.